This T cell receptor beta chain was captured by sequencing in a study of response to subunit inactivated influenza vaccine. Study-level points and caveats: Authors suggested seasonal influenza vaccinations each recruit few new T cells.

A word on this clonotype: What it recognizes is unknown.

TCRdb called the RT-PCR reads again in MiXCR, with one record for every CDR3 protein. Of around 170,000 distinct CDR3 sequences listed, about 11% are singletons. The source material was CD8+ T cells sorted from PBMCs, sampled 23 months after vaccination. This TCR derives from a man aged 45-69 years who received an inactivated influenza vaccine.

This chain's CDR3 is CASSPPSGSYEQYF. The CDR3 coding sequence is TGTGCCAGCTCACCACCCTCAGGCTCCTACGAGCAGTACTTC. The rearrangement uses TRBV18 and TRBJ2-7; D call uncertain. V shed 0 bases and J shed 0 bases, with 6 bases lying between them. This CDR3 has 14 amino acids. Germline CDR1 and CDR2: KGHSH and LQKENI. The whole variable domain, filled in from reference TRBV18 and TRBJ2-7, reads NAGVMQNPRHLVRRRGQEARLRCSPMKGHSHVYWYRQLPEEGLKFMVYLQKENIIDESGMPKERFSAEFPKEGPSILRIQQVVRGDSAAYFCASSPPSGSYEQYFGPGTRLTVT.